One sample yielded the 21 T cell receptor beta chains listed below, sequenced in a study of blood T cell repertoires in COVID-19. Assay used: immunoSEQ multiplex PCR; TCRdb lists only in-frame clones, some missing. The repertoire has roughly 300,000 clones, about 76% of them found once; the top ten carry around 2.9%. Sequencing was done on a sample of peripheral blood. The source of these receptors is a woman aged 60-75 years with active or convalescent COVID-19.

V usage is TRBV5-1 and J usage is TRBJ1-4; D remains ambiguous. V was clipped by 3 bases and J by 4 bases, with 13 bases between them. Germline V lookup: CDR1 SGHRS, CDR2 YFSETQ. The CDR3 length is 15 residues. CDR3 sequence (DNA): TGCGCCAGCAGCTGGGAGGGTCCCCATAATGAAAAACTGTTTTTT. Its translation: CASSWEGPHNEKLFF.

The chain links TRBV23-1 to TRBJ1-3, with D maybe TRBD1 (5 bases). TRBV23-1 is flagged as an ORF with uncertain function. This CDR3 comprises 16 residues. V lost 4 bases, J lost 0 bases, and 13 bases lay in between. CDR3 nucleotides: TGCGCCAGCAGTCTCCAAACAGGAATCTCTGGAAACACCATATATTTT. Translated: CASSLQTGISGNTIYF.

The chain couples TRBV7-2 to TRBJ2-4; tentatively, D is TRBD1 (6 bases). With 5 bases removed from V and 1 base from J, the gap between germline ends came to 12 bases. Germline V gene lookup returns CDR1 SGHTA and CDR2 FQGNSA. CDR3 length equals 15 residues. CDR3 in DNA: TGTGCCAGCAGCCAGATAACAGGGGCCAAAAACATTCAGTACTTC. The encoded protein is CASSQITGAKNIQYF.

DNA of the CDR3: TGTGCCAGCTCACCGAACAGCGGAACTGAAGCTTTCTTT. Translating it yields CASSPNSGTEAFF. The J gene is TRBJ1-1, the V gene TRBV18; D remains unclear. Germline V gene sequence: CDR1 KGHSH, CDR2 LQKENI. V lost 3 bases, J lost 5 bases, and 10 bases lay in between. The CDR3 has 13 amino acids.

The J gene is TRBJ2-1, the V gene TRBV19; possible D gene TRBD2, 6 bases. Germline lookup yields CDR1 LNHDA and CDR2 SQIVND (reference sequence). V was shortened by 6 bases and J by 4 bases, with 13 bases between the two germline ends. The CDR3 is made up of 14 amino acids. CDR3 sequence reads: CASSPYGSYNEQFF. The CDR3 coding sequence is TGTGCCAGTAGCCCGTACGGGAGTTACAATGAGCAGTTCTTC.

In its sample, this clone was seen a few times. This chain connects TRBV18 to TRBJ1-3, with TRBD1 as a possible D gene (5 bases). Germline V gene data show CDR1 as KGHSH and CDR2 as LQKENI. V lost 2 bases, J lost 0 bases, and 11 bases lay in between. The CDR3 is 16 amino acids. CDR3 DNA sequence: TGTGCCAGCTCACCAAAACCAGGGTACTCTGGAAACACCATATATTTT. Encoded protein: CASSPKPGYSGNTIYF.

The rearrangement joins TRBV6-2 or TRBV6-3 to TRBJ2-3; TRBD2 aligns across 9 bases. CDR1 MNHEY and CDR2 SVGEGT come from the germline V gene. There are 21 residues in the CDR3. Trimming removed 2 bases from V and 5 bases from J; junction bases left unmatched: 23. The CDR3 nucleotides are TGTGCCAGCAGTTACCTATCTAAAAGGACTAGCGCGGGGGAGGGTGAAGATACGCAGTATTTT. This gives the protein CASSYLSKRTSAGEGEDTQYF.

The J gene is TRBJ1-5, the V gene TRBV10-3; D perhaps matches TRBD1 (6 bases). The V gene lost 5 bases and the J gene lost 5 bases, with 16 bases spanning the gap. The germline gives CDR1 ENHRY, CDR2 SYGVKD. There are 15 residues in the CDR3. The CDR3 sequence: CAISPEGGWDQPQHF. The CDR3 DNA is TGTGCCATCAGTCCCGAGGGGGGGTGGGATCAGCCCCAGCATTTT.

This clone was detected a few times. The V and J genes are TRBV13 and TRBJ2-6; D remains ambiguous. The CDR3 sequence is 15 residues long. Germline CDR1 PRHDT, CDR2 FYEKMQ (reference sequence). The V end was cut by 6 bases, the J end by 0 bases, with 9 bases between. The CDR3 sequence: CASSRRSSGANVLTF. In nucleotides, the CDR3 is TGTGCCAGCAGTCGGCGGAGCTCTGGGGCCAACGTCCTGACTTTC.

This chain joins TRBV19 and TRBJ1-2; 8 nucleotides agree with TRBD1. Germline V gene sequence: CDR1 LNHDA, CDR2 SQIVND (reference sequence). The CDR3 sequence is 14 residues long. V was pared by 1 base and J by 4 bases, with 2 bases of the junction left unmatched. As DNA, the CDR3 is TGTGCCAGTAGTATAGGGGACAGGAGCTATGGCTACACCTTC. Amino acids: CASSIGDRSYGYTF.

The chain employs TRBV30 and TRBJ1-3; D unclear. V was clipped by 1 base and J by 9 bases, with 13 bases between them. The CDR3 runs 13 residues. CDR1 and CDR2 (germline): GTSNPN, SVGIG (reference sequence). CDR3 DNA sequence: TGTGCCTGGAGTGCCCGATCCGCGGGCACCATATATTTT. Amino acids: CAWSARSAGTIYF.

The gene calls are TRBV15 and TRBJ1-5; D is ambiguous. The CDR3 has 17 amino acids. Trimming pared 0 bases from V and 0 bases from J, leaving 12 bases between. Germline V gene data show CDR1 as LNHNV and CDR2 as YYDKDF (reference sequence). The CDR3 DNA follows: TGTGCCACCAGCAGAGAGCAAACAGTATATAGCAATCAGCCCCAGCATTTT. Amino acid sequence: CATSREQTVYSNQPQHF.

The V call is TRBV7-9, the J call TRBJ1-2; D remains unclear. Germline V CDR1 and CDR2: SEHNR, FQNEAQ (reference sequence). The CDR3 has 12 residues. The V end lost 2 bases, the J end lost 8 bases, and 9 bases lay between the germline ends. The DNA for the CDR3 is TGTGCCAGCAGCTTAACGGGGTCGGGCTACACCTTC. Protein product: CASSLTGSGYTF.

V usage is TRBV14 and J usage is TRBJ2-1; D gene unclear. V shed 5 bases and J shed 3 bases, with 2 bases lying between them. Germline CDR1 is SGHDN and CDR2 is FVKESK. The CDR3 totals 11 residues. The CDR3 region is CASSYYNEQFF. In DNA, the CDR3 is TGTGCCAGCAGCTACTACAATGAGCAGTTCTTC.

This clone was detected only a few times. The chain links TRBV19 to TRBJ1-2; TRBD1 matches 7 bases. CDR1 is LNHDA, CDR2 SQIVND, per germline (reference sequence). V shed 1 base, J shed 2 bases, and the junction held 7 bases outside the gene matches. The CDR3 covers 16 residues. The CDR3 bases are TGTGCCAGTAGTATAGCCTACAGACAGGGAAACTATGGCTACACCTTC. It is translated as CASSIAYRQGNYGYTF.

The CDR3 sequence: CASSLSSGSGNTIYF. In nucleotides, the CDR3 is TGTGCCAGCAGTTTATCGTCCGGCTCTGGAAACACCATATATTTT. J is TRBJ1-3 and V is TRBV27; D not certain. Germline V CDR1 and CDR2: MNHEY, SMNVEV (reference sequence). V gave up 0 bases and J gave up 0 bases, with 6 bases separating them. CDR3 length: 15 amino acids.

The CDR3 region has the DNA TGCGCCAGCAGCCAAGAGAGGCAGGGAAAGGGTCGGACCGGGGAGCTGTTTTTT. This codes for CASSQERQGKGRTGELFF. The genes are TRBV4-1 and TRBJ2-2; TRBD1 is a possible D gene (5 bases). The CDR3 loop spans 18 amino acids. Germline assignment: CDR1 MGHRA and CDR2 YSYEKL. V lost 0 bases and J lost 5, with 19 bases in between.

CDR3 coding DNA: TGCGCCAGCAGCTTGGATGGACTAGCGGGGGCCAATGAGCAGTTCTTC. This codes for CASSLDGLAGANEQFF. The gene calls are TRBV5-1 and TRBJ2-1; 13 nucleotides align to TRBD2. CDR1 SGHRS and CDR2 YFSETQ come from the germline V gene. CDR3 size: 16 residues. Unmatched junction bases numbered 3, after V lost 0 bases and J lost 6 bases. Supplemented by reference TRBV5-1 and TRBJ2-1, the full variable domain reads KAGVTQTPRYLIKTRGQQVTLSCSPISGHRSVSWYQQTPGQGLQFLFEYFSETQRNKGNFPGRFSGRQFSNSRSEMNVSTLELGDSALYLCASSLDGLAGANEQFFGPGTRLTVL.

This clone was observed at least ten times. J is TRBJ1-1 and V is TRBV9; TRBD1 agrees at 7 bases. Germline V gene data show CDR1 as SGDLS and CDR2 as YYNGEE. V was pared by 4 bases and J by 0 bases, with 12 bases of the junction left unmatched. This CDR3 region has 17 residues. The CDR3 DNA is TGTGCCAGCAGCAGAATAACAGGGGACAGCGTGAACACTGAAGCTTTCTTT. Translation gives CASSRITGDSVNTEAFF.

This clone was picked up many times. The rearrangement links TRBV5-8 to TRBJ2-7, with 7 bases aligning to TRBD1. This CDR3 comprises 15 residues. Germline CDR1 is SGHTS and CDR2 is YDEGEE. V gave up 4 bases and J gave up 4 bases; unmatched junction bases: 11. The DNA for the CDR3 is TGTGCCAGCAGCCCAGGACAGGCGGAGGCGTACGAGCAGTACTTC. Protein: CASSPGQAEAYEQYF.

V is TRBV6-1 and J is TRBJ1-6, with D possibly matching TRBD1 (6 bases). CDR1 MNHNS and CDR2 SASEGT come from the germline V gene. V gave up 3 bases and J gave up 14 bases, with 11 bases separating them. The CDR3 is made up of 12 amino acids. Here the CDR3 DNA reads TGTGCCAGCAGTGACCAGGGGATGGCCCTCCACTTT. Its protein is CASSDQGMALHF.